This TCR beta chain is drawn from a study of control samples from healthy donors and cancer patients. This CDR3 has 12 residues. V lost 1 base and J 10 bases, leaving 9 bases between the germline ends. CDR1 and CDR2 from the germline V gene are SGHRS and YFSETQ. The data were produced by immunoSEQ multiplex PCR, yet TCRdb's version contains in-frame clones alone and is incomplete. The table has more than 70,000 clones, roughly 91% seen once; the top ten hold under 20%. Sequences were obtained from PBMCs. J is TRBJ2-1 and V is TRBV5-1; D could derive from TRBD1 or TRBD2 (5 bases each). The clonotype comes from a man between 60 and 75 years old with lung cancer. CDR3 sequence reads: CASSLQGEEQFF. CDR3 bases: TGCGCCAGCAGCTTGCAAGGGGAGGAGCAGTTCTTC.